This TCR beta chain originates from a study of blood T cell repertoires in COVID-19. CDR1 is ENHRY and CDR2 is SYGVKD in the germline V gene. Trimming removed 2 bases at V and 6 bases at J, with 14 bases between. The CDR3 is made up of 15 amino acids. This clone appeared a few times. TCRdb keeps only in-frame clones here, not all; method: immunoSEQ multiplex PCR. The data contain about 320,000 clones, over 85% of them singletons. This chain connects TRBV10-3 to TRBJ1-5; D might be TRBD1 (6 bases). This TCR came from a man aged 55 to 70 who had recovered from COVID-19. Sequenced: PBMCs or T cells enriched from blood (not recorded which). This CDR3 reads CAISEGAGVGQPQHF. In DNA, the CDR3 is TGTGCCATCAGTGAGGGGGCAGGGGTAGGTCAGCCCCAGCATTTT.